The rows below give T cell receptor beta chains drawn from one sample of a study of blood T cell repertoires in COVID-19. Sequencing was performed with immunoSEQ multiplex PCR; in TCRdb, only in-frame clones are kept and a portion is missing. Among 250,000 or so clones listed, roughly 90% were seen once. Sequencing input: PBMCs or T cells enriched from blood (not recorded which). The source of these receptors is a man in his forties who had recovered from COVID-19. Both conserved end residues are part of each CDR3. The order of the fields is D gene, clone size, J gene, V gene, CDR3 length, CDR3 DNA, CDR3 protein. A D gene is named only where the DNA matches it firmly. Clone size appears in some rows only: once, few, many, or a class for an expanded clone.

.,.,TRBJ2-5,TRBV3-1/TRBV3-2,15,TGTGCCAGCAGCCCAATCCGCGGGGCCGGGGAGACCCAGTACTTC,CASSPIRGAGETQYF
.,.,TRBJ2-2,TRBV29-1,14,TGCAGCGTTAGGGACAACGGGGCCACCGGGGAGCTGTTTTTT,CSVRDNGATGELFF
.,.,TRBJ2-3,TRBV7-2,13,TGTGCCAGCAGCTTCCGGCCGGAGGATACGCAGTATTTT,CASSFRPEDTQYF
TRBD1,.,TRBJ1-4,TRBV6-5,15,TGTGCCAGCAGGCTACAGGGGGCGGCTAATGAAAAACTGTTTTTT,CASRLQGAANEKLFF
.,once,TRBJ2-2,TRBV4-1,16,TGCGCCAGCAGCCCAGGGACACTGGGGAACACCGGGGAGCTGTTTTTT,CASSPGTLGNTGELFF
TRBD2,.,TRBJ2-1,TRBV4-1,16,TGCGCCAGCAGCCAGCTTACTAGCGGGGGGTACAATGAGCAGTTCTTC,CASSQLTSGGYNEQFF
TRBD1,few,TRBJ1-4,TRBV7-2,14,TGTGCCAGCAGCTGGGGACAGAATAATGAAAAACTGTTTTTT,CASSWGQNNEKLFF
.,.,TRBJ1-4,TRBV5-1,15,TGCGCCAGCAGCTTGGAGGCAGGAGGGTCTGAAAAACTGTTTTTT,CASSLEAGGSEKLFF
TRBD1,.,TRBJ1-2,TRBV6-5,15,TGTGCCAGCACCAAAGAGGGACAGGGGTTCCGGGGCTACACCTTC,CASTKEGQGFRGYTF
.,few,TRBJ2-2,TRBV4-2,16,TGTGCCAGCAGCCAAGGTACTGGGCTGTACACCGGGGAGCTGTTTTTT,CASSQGTGLYTGELFF
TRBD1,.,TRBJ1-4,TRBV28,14,TGTGCCAGTAAGACCGGGACAGGCTCCGAAAAACTGTTTTTT,CASKTGTGSEKLFF
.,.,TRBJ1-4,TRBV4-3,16,TGCGCCAGCAGCCAAGATGGCCGGGAAGGTGGGGAAAAACTGTTTTTT,CASSQDGREGGEKLFF
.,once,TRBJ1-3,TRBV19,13,TGTGCCAGTAGGGTCGGGTCTGGAAACACCATATATTTT,CASRVGSGNTIYF
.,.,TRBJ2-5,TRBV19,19,TGTGCCAGTAGTCTCCGACGGGATGCGGGTGAAGTCTACGGAGAGACCCAGTACTTC,CASSLRRDAGEVYGETQYF
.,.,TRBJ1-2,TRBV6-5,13,TGTGCCAGCAGCGACACGTTCGGATATGGCTACACCTTC,CASSDTFGYGYTF
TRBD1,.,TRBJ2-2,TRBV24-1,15,TGTGCCACCAGTCACAGGGGGCTAAACACCGGGGAGCTGTTTTTT,CATSHRGLNTGELFF
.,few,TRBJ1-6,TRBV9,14,TGTGCCAGCAGCCTGACTCAAGGAAATTCACCCCTCCACTTT,CASSLTQGNSPLHF
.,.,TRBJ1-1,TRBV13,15,TGTGCCAGCAGCCCACCGGCGGGGCCCTCCACTGAAGCTTTCTTT,CASSPPAGPSTEAFF
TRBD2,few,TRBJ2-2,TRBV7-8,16,TGTGCCAGCAGCAGACTAGCGGGGGTGAACACCGGGGAGCTGTTTTTT,CASSRLAGVNTGELFF
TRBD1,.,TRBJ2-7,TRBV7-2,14,TGTGCCAGCAGCGCCCGGGACAGGGGCTACGAGCAGTACTTC,CASSARDRGYEQYF
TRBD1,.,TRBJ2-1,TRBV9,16,TGTGCCAGCAGCGTAGATAACAGGGGCGGGTACAATGAGCAGTTCTTC,CASSVDNRGGYNEQFF
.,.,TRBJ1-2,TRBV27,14,TGTGCCAGCAGTTTATCAACTGGGCCGTATGGCTACACCTTC,CASSLSTGPYGYTF
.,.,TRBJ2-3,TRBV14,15,TGTGCCAGCAGCCAAGTTTGGAGGAGCACAGATACGCAGTATTTT,CASSQVWRSTDTQYF
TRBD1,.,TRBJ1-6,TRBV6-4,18,TGTGCCAGCAGGGTAACCTCTGGACAGGCCATTAATAATTCACCCCTCCACTTT,CASRVTSGQAINNSPLHF
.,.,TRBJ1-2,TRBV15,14,TGTGCCACCAGCAGAGATACAGGAAACTATGGCTACACCTTC,CATSRDTGNYGYTF
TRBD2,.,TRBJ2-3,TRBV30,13,TGTGCCTCCAAGCGGGGGGTCACAGATACGCAGTATTTT,CASKRGVTDTQYF
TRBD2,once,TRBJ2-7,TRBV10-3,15,TGTGCCATCAGTGAGGGGACTAGCGGCTCCTACGAGCAGTACTTC,CAISEGTSGSYEQYF
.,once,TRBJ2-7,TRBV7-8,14,TGTGCCAGCAGCCAAGGGGACAACCTTGGCGAGCAGTACTTC,CASSQGDNLGEQYF
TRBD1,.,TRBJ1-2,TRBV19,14,TGTGCCAGTAGGAATCCGGGACAGGGGCCAAGCTACACCTTC,CASRNPGQGPSYTF
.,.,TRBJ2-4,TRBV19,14,TGTGCCACTTCCCGGCAGGTTCTTGGAAACATTCAGTACTTC,CATSRQVLGNIQYF
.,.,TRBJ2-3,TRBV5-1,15,TGCGCCAGCAGCTTGGTCCGGGTCCAGCAGGATACGCAGTATTTT,CASSLVRVQQDTQYF
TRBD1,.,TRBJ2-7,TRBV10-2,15,TGCGCCAGCAGTGGGGGGGGACAGGGGGCTTACGAGCAGTACTTC,CASSGGGQGAYEQYF
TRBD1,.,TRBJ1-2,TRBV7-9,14,TGTGCCAGCAGCAGCGAAACAGGGGCCTCTGGCTACACCTTC,CASSSETGASGYTF
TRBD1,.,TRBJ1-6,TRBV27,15,TGTGCCAGCAGTCCGGACAGGGGGCCAAGGACACCCCTCCACTTT,CASSPDRGPRTPLHF
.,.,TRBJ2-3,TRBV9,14,TGTGCCAGCAGCGTAGCCCCGGGCACAGATACGCAGTATTTT,CASSVAPGTDTQYF
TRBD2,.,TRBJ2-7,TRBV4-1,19,TGCGCCAGCAGCCAAAAGTTTCTAGCGGGAGATCCTTATTTGTACGAGCAGTACTTC,CASSQKFLAGDPYLYEQYF
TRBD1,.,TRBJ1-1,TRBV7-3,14,TGTGCCAGCAGCGGACAGGGTCCGGGCACTGAAGCTTTCTTT,CASSGQGPGTEAFF
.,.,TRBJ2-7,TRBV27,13,TGTGCCAGCAGCGGAAGGAGGGGCAAGGAGCAGTACTTC,CASSGRRGKEQYF
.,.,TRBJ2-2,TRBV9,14,TGTGCCAGCAGCGTAGGGAGCGTGGGCGGGGAGCTGTTTTTT,CASSVGSVGGELFF
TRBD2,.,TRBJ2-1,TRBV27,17,TGTGCCAGCAGTCTCCTCGCCGGGACTAGCGGGGGGGGTGAGCAGTTCTTC,CASSLLAGTSGGGEQFF
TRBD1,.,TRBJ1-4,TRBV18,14,TGTGCCAGCTCACGTGGACAGGGAAATGAAAAACTGTTTTTT,CASSRGQGNEKLFF
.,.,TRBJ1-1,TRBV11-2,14,TGTGCCAGCAGCTTAGGGAGGCCTGCAACTGAAGCTTTCTTT,CASSLGRPATEAFF
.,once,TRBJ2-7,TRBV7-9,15,TGTGCCAGCAGCTTAGCGTCAGGGAAGTCCTACGAGCAGTACTTC,CASSLASGKSYEQYF
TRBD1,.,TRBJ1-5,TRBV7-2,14,TGTGCCAGCAGCCCAGGGACAGGGGTTCGGCCCCAGCATTTT,CASSPGTGVRPQHF
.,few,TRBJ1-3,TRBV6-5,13,TGTGCCAGCAGTTCGAGCTCTGGAAACACCATATATTTT,CASSSSSGNTIYF
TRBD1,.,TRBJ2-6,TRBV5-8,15,TGTGCCAGCAGCCGGGACAGGGGGAAGACCAACGTCCTGACTTTC,CASSRDRGKTNVLTF
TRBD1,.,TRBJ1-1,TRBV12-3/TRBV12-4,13,TGTGCCAGCACCGACAGGGTTGGCACTGAAGCTTTCTTT,CASTDRVGTEAFF
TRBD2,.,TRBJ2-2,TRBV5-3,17,TGTGCCAGAAGCCCCGAGGAAAGACTAGCGGGGCTTGGGGAGCTGTTTTTT,CARSPEERLAGLGELFF
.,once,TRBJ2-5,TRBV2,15,TGTGCCAGCAGTGAGCCGGACACATCAGGAGAGACCCAGTACTTC,CASSEPDTSGETQYF
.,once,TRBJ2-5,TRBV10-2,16,TGCGCCAGCAGTGACACTAGTTTCCTATACCAAGAGACCCAGTACTTC,CASSDTSFLYQETQYF
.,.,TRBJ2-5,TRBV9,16,TGTGCCAGCAGCGGAGACCTTAGCACCCCACAAGAGACCCAGTACTTC,CASSGDLSTPQETQYF
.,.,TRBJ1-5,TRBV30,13,TGTGCCTGGAACGGACAGAGCAATCAGCCCCAGCATTTT,CAWNGQSNQPQHF
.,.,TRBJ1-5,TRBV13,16,TGTGCCAGCAGCTTAGGTGGCCAGGGATACAATCAGCCCCAGCATTTT,CASSLGGQGYNQPQHF
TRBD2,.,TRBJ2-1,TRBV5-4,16,TGTGCCAGCAGCTCCCCCCCCAGCGGGAGCTGGAATGAGCAGTTCTTC,CASSSPPSGSWNEQFF
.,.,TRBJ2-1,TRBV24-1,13,TGTGCCACCAGTCCAGGGTTGGAGGGTGAGCAGTTCTTC,CATSPGLEGEQFF
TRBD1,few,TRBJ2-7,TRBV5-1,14,TGCGCCAGCAGGCAACAGGGGAATGCCTACGAGCAGTACTTC,CASRQQGNAYEQYF
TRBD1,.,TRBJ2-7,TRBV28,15,TGTGCCAGCAGTTTAGGTTGGACAGGGTCGACCGAGCAGTACTTC,CASSLGWTGSTEQYF
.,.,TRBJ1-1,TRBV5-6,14,TGTGCCAGCAGCGTGTTCCTTGTAGACACTGAAGCTTTCTTT,CASSVFLVDTEAFF